This T cell receptor beta chain was identified in a study of vaccination effects on CD4 cells after COVID-19 (dated by TCRdb to between 2021 and 2022). Turning to the overall study: To identify antigen-specific CD4+ T cell clonotypes by their expansion, the ViraFEST assay first stimulated PBMC with viral peptide pools and then applied TCR sequencing. Two doses of either the BNT162b2 or the mRNA-1273 mRNA SARS-CoV-2 vaccine were administered to participants. Approximately 2 million PBMC per well were cultured in IMDM with around 5% human AB serum, about 9.4 IU/ml IL-2 and gentamicin, plus 10 ug/ml peptides. SARS-CoV-2 spike-specific CD4+ TCR repertoires from before and after mRNA vaccination were compared in COVID-19 convalescent patients and in infection-naive vaccine recipients. A total of 9 to 11 COVID-19 convalescent patients and several SARS-CoV-2-naive healthy vaccine recipients were included in the full study. In the study, cultures from other donors were sequenced using the Oncomine TCR Beta short-read assay on an Illumina iSeq 100. The study at large found these results: Only a small number of convalescent patients were included, and no early post-infection timepoints were available, which limited the study. Among healthy vaccine recipients, nearly all vaccine-induced clones were SARS-CoV-2 mono-reactive, and just 1 of 255 was cross-reactive with common cold coronaviruses. Marked clonal contraction was observed in both infection-induced and vaccine-induced clones at late post-vaccination timepoints, consistent with waning T cell responses.

A remark on this clone: This clone's antigen is unknown. No much larger clone exists at a distance of one base, and base qualities are not known.

V is cut back by 6 bases and J by 0 bases, with 4 bases in the junction unmatched. The CDR3 starts with the cysteine, ends with the phenylalanine, and has 15 residues. Of all the DNA, just the CDR3 is kept, 45 bases in frame from base 1. For CDR1 and CDR2, the germline V gene lists MDHEN and SYDVKM. After around 10 days of culture, CD4+ T cells were isolated with the EasySep CD4+ T cell isolation kit. The absence of prior SARS-CoV-2 infection in healthy vaccine recipients was confirmed by negative nucleocapsid antibodies before and after vaccination. Half of the culture medium was replaced with fresh IL-2-containing medium on days 3 and 7. Unless noted otherwise, every peptide stimulation condition was grown in triplicate wells. PBMC were separated from whole blood using Ficoll-Paque Plus gradient centrifugation and were then either cryopreserved at -140C or used fresh. The QIAamp micro DNA kit was used to extract genomic DNA from the cultured CD4+ T cells.

Libraries were constructed by the immunoSEQ multiplex PCR assay. DNA from the cultured, isolated CD4+ T cells was subjected to TCR beta CDR3 sequencing. The published analysis was carried out like this. Non-productive TCR sequences were removed and reads were trimmed to the CDR3 region, keeping CDR3s of at least 7 amino acids. The MANAFEST web app was used to pick out antigen-specific clonotypes by comparing their expansion in peptide wells with that in reference cultures. To be called positive, a clone needed expansion at FDR<0.05 compared with the reference and with all other wells, an odds ratio greater than 5, and a frequency greater than 0.1% in two replicate wells. Clonotypes significantly expanded in SARS-CoV-2 spike wells and in at least one common cold coronavirus spike condition were defined as cross-reactive. Levenshtein distance calculated with the stringdist R package was used to assess CDR3 similarity, and unrooted trees were constructed with ape in R 3.6.1. TCRdb provides this immuneACCESS table in a form limited to in-frame rearrangements. Some clones are lacking; in checked studies, under half of them reflect an unresolved V gene, and why the rest are absent is not known. The V and J calls and clone size come from that table; D and trimming were worked out from the DNA. A total of roughly 50,000 clones appear in this sample, 55% to 75% of them only once. The ten top clones hold about 5% of the sample.

The sequence derives from a human donor who received a COVID-19 vaccine. This sequence uses TRBV28 and TRBJ2-2; 7 bases in the junction line up with TRBD1. This specimen consisted of CD4+ T cells from PBMCs cultured without peptide, obtained before COVID-19 vaccination. In nucleotide form, the sequence is TGTGCCAGCAGCCTAGGGACAGCGAACACCGGGGAGCTGTTTTTT. Its protein product is CASSLGTANTGELFF.